This record covers a single TCR beta chain. The data derive from a study of control samples from healthy donors and cancer patients. Only in-frame clones appear in the TCRdb table, and some are missing; sequencing was by immunoSEQ multiplex PCR. The sample includes 150,000 to 200,000 clones, around 88% of them seen just once. This CDR3 spans 12 amino acids. V lost 7 bases to trimming and J lost 0 bases, with 7 bases between them. Looked up from germline, CDR1 is SNHLY and CDR2 is FYNNEI. The receptor was derived from a young man in good health. V and J are TRBV2 and TRBJ2-7; D not certain. The sample consisted of blood. In DNA form, the CDR3 reads TGTGCCAGCACCGCTAGCTCCTACGAGCAGTACTTC. This encodes CASTASSYEQYF.